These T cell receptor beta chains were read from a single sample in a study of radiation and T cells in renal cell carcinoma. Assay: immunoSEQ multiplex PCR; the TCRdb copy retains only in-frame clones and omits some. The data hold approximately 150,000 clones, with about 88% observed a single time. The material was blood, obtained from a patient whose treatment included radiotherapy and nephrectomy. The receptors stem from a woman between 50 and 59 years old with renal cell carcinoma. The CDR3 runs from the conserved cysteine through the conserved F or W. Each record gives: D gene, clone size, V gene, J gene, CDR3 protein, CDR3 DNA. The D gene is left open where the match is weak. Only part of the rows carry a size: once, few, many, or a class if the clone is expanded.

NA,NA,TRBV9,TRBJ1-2,CASTPAAGVNYGYTF,TGTGCCAGCACCCCAGCGGCAGGGGTCAACTATGGCTACACCTTC
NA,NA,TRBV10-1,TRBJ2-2,CASSESRAITGELFF,TGCGCCAGCAGTGAGTCCCGGGCCATCACCGGGGAGCTGTTTTTT
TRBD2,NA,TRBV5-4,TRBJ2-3,CASSLTSDRTDTQYF,TGTGCCAGCAGCTTGACTAGCGACCGCACAGATACGCAGTATTTT
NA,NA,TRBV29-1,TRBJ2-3,CSVEDPKREAGTDTQYF,TGCAGCGTTGAAGACCCTAAAAGGGAGGCTGGTACAGATACGCAGTATTTT
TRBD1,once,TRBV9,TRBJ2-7,CASSVGTGTYEQYF,TGTGCCAGCAGCGTCGGGACAGGTACCTACGAGCAGTACTTC
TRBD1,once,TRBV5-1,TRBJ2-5,CASSRLLTGGETQYF,TGCGCCAGCAGCAGGCTACTGACAGGGGGGGAGACCCAGTACTTC
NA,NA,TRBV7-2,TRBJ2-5,CASSSQRGQETQYF,TGTGCCAGCAGCTCCCAGCGAGGCCAAGAGACCCAGTACTTC
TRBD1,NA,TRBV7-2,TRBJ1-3,CASSVYRGTGNTIYF,TGTGCCAGCAGCGTATACAGGGGGACTGGAAACACCATATATTTT
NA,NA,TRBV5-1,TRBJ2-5,CASRDGLGETQYF,TGCGCCAGCAGGGACGGACTGGGAGAGACCCAGTACTTC
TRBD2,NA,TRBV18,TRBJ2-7,CASSPNSGSFSYEQYF,TGTGCCAGCTCTCCGAATAGCGGGTCCTTTTCCTACGAGCAGTACTTC
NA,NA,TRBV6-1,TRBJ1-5,CASGVSNQPQHF,TGTGCCAGCGGGGTGAGCAATCAGCCCCAGCATTTT
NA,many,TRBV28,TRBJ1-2,CATRTPQLNYGYTF,TGTGCCACGCGGACACCCCAACTTAACTATGGCTACACCTTC
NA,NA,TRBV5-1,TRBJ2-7,CASTRDRTYEQYF,TGCGCCAGCACTCGTGACAGGACGTACGAGCAGTACTTC
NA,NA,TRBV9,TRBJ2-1,CASSPDQGSSYNEQFF,TGTGCCAGCAGCCCCGACCAGGGGAGCTCCTACAATGAGCAGTTCTTC
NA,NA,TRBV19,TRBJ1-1,CASSTPGRWTFF,TGTGCCAGTAGTACCCCCGGCAGGTGGACTTTCTTT
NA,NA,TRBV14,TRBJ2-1,CASSQDFYNEQFF,TGTGCCAGCAGCCAAGACTTCTACAATGAGCAGTTCTTC
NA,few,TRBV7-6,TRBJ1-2,CASSPRDIQPPYGYTF,TGTGCCAGCAGCCCTCGGGACATCCAACCTCCCTATGGCTACACCTTC
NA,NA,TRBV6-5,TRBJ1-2,CASRPPGDNYGYTF,TGTGCCAGCAGGCCCCCGGGAGATAACTATGGCTACACCTTC
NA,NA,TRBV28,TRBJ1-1,CASWTGTQGLNTEAFF,TGTGCCAGTTGGACCGGGACACAAGGCTTGAACACTGAAGCTTTCTTT
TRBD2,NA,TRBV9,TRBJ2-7,CASSPFGRGGYEQYF,TGTGCCAGCAGCCCTTTCGGGAGGGGAGGATACGAGCAGTACTTC
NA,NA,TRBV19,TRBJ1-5,CASSVAWDSNQPQHF,TGTGCCAGTAGTGTCGCCTGGGATAGCAATCAGCCCCAGCATTTT
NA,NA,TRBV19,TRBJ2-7,CASSIQDRPSYEQYF,TGTGCCAGTAGTATACAGGACAGACCCTCCTACGAGCAGTACTTC
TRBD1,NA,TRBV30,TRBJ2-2,CACGQGANTGELFF,TGTGCCTGCGGACAGGGGGCCAACACCGGGGAGCTGTTTTTT
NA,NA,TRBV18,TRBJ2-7,CASSPGTAQGYEQYF,TGTGCCAGCTCCCCGGGGACGGCCCAAGGGTACGAGCAGTACTTC
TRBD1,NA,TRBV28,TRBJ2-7,CASDTTGGLAYEQYF,TGTGCCAGCGATACGACAGGGGGCTTGGCCTACGAGCAGTACTTC
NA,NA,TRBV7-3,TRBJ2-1,CASSLAGGYNEQFF,TGTGCCAGCAGCTTGGCCGGGGGTTACAATGAGCAGTTCTTC
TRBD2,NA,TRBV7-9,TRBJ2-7,CASSPLAGPKEQYF,TGTGCCAGCAGCCCCCTAGCGGGGCCAAAAGAGCAGTACTTC
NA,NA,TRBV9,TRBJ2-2,CASSVVWNTGELFF,TGTGCCAGCAGCGTAGTCTGGAACACCGGGGAGCTGTTTTTT
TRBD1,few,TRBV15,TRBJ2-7,CATSRPGQGYEQYF,TGTGCCACCAGCAGACCGGGACAGGGCTACGAGCAGTACTTC
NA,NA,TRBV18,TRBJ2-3,CASSPILSGSTDTQYF,TGTGCCAGCTCACCAATTCTATCGGGGAGCACAGATACGCAGTATTTT